The 28 T cell receptor beta chains reported below all come from one sample, sequenced in a study of cytomegalovirus exposure and HLA in healthy donors. A multiplex PCR was run with 60 Vbeta primers and 13 Jbeta primers. TCRdb keeps only in-frame clones here, not all; method: immunoSEQ multiplex PCR. The data show about 140,000 clones, over 75% seen once. The sample taken for sequencing was PBMCs. The source of these receptors is a man in his forties in good health and CMV-seronegative.

The V call is TRBV5-4, the J call TRBJ1-1; 8 positions match TRBD1. This CDR3 has 13 residues. Germline V gives CDR1 SGHNT, CDR2 YYREEE (reference sequence). V dropped 3 bases and J dropped 6; count of bases not matched to a gene: 4. CDR3 nucleotides: TGTGCCAGCAGCTGGAGGACAGGGCCTGAAGCTTTCTTT. Protein: CASSWRTGPEAFF.

The chain links TRBV2 to TRBJ2-7; TRBD1 aligns across 9 bases. Losses at the gene ends were 8 bases for V and 6 bases for J; bases not matched to a gene: 11. The CDR3 contains 14 residues. CDR1 and CDR2 from the germline V gene are SNHLY and FYNNEI. The CDR3 region has the DNA TGTGCCAGCCGAGAGGGGACAGGGTCCACCGAGCAGTACTTC. It is translated as CASREGTGSTEQYF.

This chain uses TRBV19 with TRBJ2-1; weak D call: TRBD1 (5 bases). Trimming took off 5 bases at V and 6 bases at J, with 20 bases between the two ends. This CDR3 contains 16 residues. Germline lookup yields CDR1 LNHDA and CDR2 SQIVND (reference sequence). The CDR3 sequence: CASSLTLGAPLNEQFF. In DNA, the CDR3 is TGTGCCAGTAGTCTTACCCTAGGGGCCCCCCTCAATGAGCAGTTCTTC.

The chain combines TRBV7-2 with TRBJ1-4; perhaps TRBD1 as D (5 bases). Trimming took 5 bases from V and 6 from J, leaving 19 bases between them. Germline V gives CDR1 SGHTA, CDR2 FQGNSA. The CDR3 spans 16 residues. CDR3 loop: CASSPPRGTEYEKLFF. The CDR3 region has the DNA TGTGCCAGCAGCCCCCCCCGGGGGACGGAATATGAAAAACTGTTTTTT. The variable domain in full, completed from reference TRBV7-2 and TRBJ1-4, reads GAGVSQSPSNKVTEKGKDVELRCDPISGHTALYWYRQSLGQGLEFLIYFQGNSAPDKSGLPSDRFSAERTGGSVSTLTIQRTQQEDSAVYLCASSPPRGTEYEKLFFGSGTQLSVL.

The CDR3, as DNA: TGTGCCAGCAGCTTAGCGGCAGGCACAGATACGCAGTATTTT. Its protein product is CASSLAAGTDTQYF. J is TRBJ2-3 and V is TRBV11-1; D gene ambiguous. CDR1 SGHAT and CDR2 FQDESV come from the germline V gene (reference sequence). V was pared by 0 bases and J by 1 base, with 5 bases between. This CDR3 contains 14 residues. Drawing the rest from reference TRBV11-1 and TRBJ2-3, the complete variable domain is EAEVAQSPRYKITEKSQAVAFWCDPISGHATLYWYRQILGQGPELLVQFQDESVVDDSQLPKDRFSAERLKGVDSTLKIQPAELGDSAMYLCASSLAAGTDTQYFGPGTRLTVL.

This clone was recorded a few times. V is TRBV4-1 and J is TRBJ1-2; TRBD1 matches at 11 bases. The germline CDR1 and CDR2 sequences are MGHRA and YSYEKL. The V and J ends lost 1 base and 7 bases, in that order; junction bases with no gene match: 5. This CDR3 is 15 amino acids long. The CDR3 sequence is CASSQVSGTGGGYTF. The CDR3 nucleotides read TGCGCCAGCAGCCAAGTTTCCGGGACAGGGGGTGGCTACACCTTC.

The chain links TRBV7-8 to TRBJ2-7, with 15 nucleotides matching TRBD2. After removal of 5 bases from V and 0 bases from J, the junction contained 11 bases not matched to a gene. This CDR3 comprises 19 residues. Germline CDR1 SGHVS, CDR2 FQNEAQ. This CDR3 is CASSPRTSGGAKSSYEQYF. In DNA form, the CDR3 reads TGTGCCAGCAGCCCTCGGACTAGCGGGGGGGCAAAAAGCTCCTACGAGCAGTACTTC.

The chain links TRBV7-8 to TRBJ2-7; D perhaps matches TRBD1 (5 bases). This CDR3 is built from 14 residues. The ends were cut back, 1 base at V and 3 bases at J, with 10 bases in the middle. Per germline, CDR1 SGHVS and CDR2 FQNEAQ. The CDR3 is CASSLDDSRYEQYF. The CDR3 region has the DNA TGTGCCAGCAGCTTAGATGACAGCCGCTACGAGCAGTACTTC.

Remarks on this clone: The junction departs from the called germline gene at one end, perhaps through a read error. The chain has TRBV30 and TRBJ2-4, with D possibly TRBD2 on 6 matching bases. Germline loops: CDR1 GTSNPN, CDR2 SVGIG (reference sequence). CDR3 length equals 12 residues. In DNA form, the CDR3 reads TGTGCCTGTTCCAGGGAGGAAAACAGTCAGTACTTC. This gives the protein CACSREENSQYF. Filled out from reference TRBV30 and TRBJ2-4, the complete variable domain reads SQTIHQWPATLVQPVGSPLSLECTVEGTSNPNLYWYRQAAGRGLQLLFYSVGIGQISSEVPQNLSASRPQDRQFILSSKKLLLSDSGFYLCACSREENSQYFGAGTRLSVL.

The chain combines TRBV28 with TRBJ2-2; maybe TRBD2 (5 bases). Germline CDR1 MDHEN, CDR2 SYDVKM. With 5 bases removed from V and 4 bases from J, the gap between germline ends came to 8 bases. The CDR3 runs 13 residues. In nucleotides, the CDR3 is TGTGCCAGCAGTAGGGAGACCACCGGGGAGCTGTTTTTT. Amino acid sequence: CASSRETTGELFF. Complete variable domain (other parts from reference TRBV28 and TRBJ2-2): DVKVTQSSRYLVKRTGEKVFLECVQDMDHENMFWYRQDPGLGLRLIYFSYDVKMKEKGDIPEGYSVSREKKERFSLILESASTNQTSMYLCASSRETTGELFFGEGSRLTVL.

Notes on this clone: At one boundary the junction diverges from the germline segment, which might be a read error. V and J are TRBV10-3 and TRBJ2-6, with TRBD2 as a possible D gene (6 bases). The CDR3 has 15 amino acids. The V gene's germline CDR1 is ENHRY and CDR2 SYGVKD. CDR3 sequence: CAISRGVSGANGLTF. The CDR3 DNA follows: TGTGCCATCAGCCGCGGGGTTTCTGGGGCCAACGGCCTGACTTTC.

V is TRBV7-8 and J is TRBJ2-3; D gene ambiguous. The CDR3 loop spans 17 amino acids. Between the trimmed V and J ends, which lost 0 bases and 0 bases, there was a span of 13 bases. Germline V gene lookup returns CDR1 SGHVS and CDR2 FQNEAQ. The CDR3 protein is CASSLADLGLSTDTQYF. The CDR3 nucleotides read TGTGCCAGCAGCTTAGCGGATTTGGGCCTTAGCACAGATACGCAGTATTTT.

V gene TRBV2 combines with J gene TRBJ1-5, with a tentative D call TRBD1 (5 bases). There are 15 residues in the CDR3. V was cut by 2 bases and J by 3 bases, with 11 bases left in between. Germline-derived CDR1 and CDR2 are SNHLY and FYNNEI. In DNA, the CDR3 is TGTGCCAGCAGTGAATGGCAGGGATCCAATCAGCCCCAGCATTTT. It codes for CASSEWQGSNQPQHF.

V is TRBV11-2 and J is TRBJ2-3; 12 bases map to TRBD1. Trimming took 4 bases from V and 6 from J; bases not matched to a gene: 11. The V gene's germline CDR1 is SGHAT and CDR2 FQNNGV. The CDR3 runs 17 residues. The CDR3: CASSWITGTGGRDTQYF. For the CDR3, the DNA is TGTGCCAGCAGCTGGATCACCGGGACAGGGGGCAGGGATACGCAGTATTTT.

The CDR3 DNA sequence: TGTGCCAGCGGGAGGGCCCCGAACACCGGGGAGCTGTTTTTT. It is translated as CASGRAPNTGELFF. The chain links TRBV6-5 to TRBJ2-2; 7 nucleotides align to TRBD2. The ends lost 8 bases at V and 0 bases at J; junction bases unmatched: 3. Per germline, CDR1 MNHEY and CDR2 SVGAGI. CDR3 size: 14 residues.

The rearrangement joins TRBV6-6 to TRBJ1-6; TRBD1 agrees at 8 bases. CDR3 length: 15 amino acids. In germline, CDR1 is MNHNY, CDR2 SVGAGI (reference sequence). Trimming at V came to 5 bases and at J to 6 bases, leaving 6 bases not matched to a gene. CDR3 coding DNA: TGTGCCAGCAGTGCGACAGGGGAGGGTAATTCACCCCTCCACTTT. Protein sequence: CASSATGEGNSPLHF.

The rearrangement uses TRBV6-5 and TRBJ2-1; D unclear. Germline V lookup: CDR1 MNHEY, CDR2 SVGAGI. Trimming removed 5 bases at V and 8 bases at J, with 10 bases between. This CDR3 spans 12 amino acids. The CDR3 is CASSLFADEQFF. DNA of the CDR3: TGTGCCAGCAGTCTTTTTGCGGATGAGCAGTTCTTC.

V and J are TRBV11-2 and TRBJ2-3; 8 bases are a match to TRBD2. This CDR3 region has 16 residues. V was clipped by 2 bases and J by 1 base; unmatched bases: 5. CDR1 and CDR2 (germline): SGHAT, FQNNGV. CDR3 DNA sequence: TGTGCCAGCAGCTTAACGGGGGGGCCCGGCACAGATACGCAGTATTTT. Protein sequence: CASSLTGGPGTDTQYF. Looking up the rest from reference TRBV11-2 and TRBJ2-3 gives the full variable domain: EAGVAQSPRYKIIEKRQSVAFWCNPISGHATLYWYQQILGQGPKLLIQFQNNGVVDDSQLPKDRFSAERLKGVDSTLKIQPAKLEDSAVYLCASSLTGGPGTDTQYFGPGTRLTVL.

The chain has TRBV5-1 and TRBJ1-2, with D tentatively TRBD1 (5 bases). The germline CDR1 and CDR2 sequences are SGHRS and YFSETQ. The CDR3 totals 14 residues. V lost 0 bases and J 4 bases, leaving 10 bases between the germline ends. The CDR3 sequence is CASSLDQGLYGYTF. For the CDR3, the DNA is TGCGCCAGCAGCTTGGATCAGGGCCTCTATGGCTACACCTTC.

This rearrangement joins TRBV28 to TRBJ1-4, with D maybe TRBD1 (6 bases). The germline CDR1 and CDR2 sequences are MDHEN and SYDVKM. V dropped 5 bases and J dropped 5 bases, with 6 bases sitting between them. The CDR3 is 12 amino acids. CDR3 bases: TGTGCCAGCAGTACAGGGAATGAAAAACTGTTTTTT. As protein: CASSTGNEKLFF.

This chain links TRBV5-1 with TRBJ2-5; TRBD2 matches 7 bases. Germline-derived CDR1 and CDR2 are SGHRS and YFSETQ. V lost 0 bases and J lost 1; bases outside the gene matches: 6. The CDR3 is 16 residues long. CDR3 region: CASSLEASGPQETQYF. Written as DNA, the CDR3 is TGCGCCAGCAGCTTGGAGGCTAGCGGCCCCCAAGAGACCCAGTACTTC.

The chain joins TRBV5-1 to TRBJ1-1; 8 bases are a match to TRBD1. This CDR3 spans 16 amino acids. The germline V gene encodes CDR1 SGHRS and CDR2 YFSETQ. V was pared by 0 bases and J by 1 base, with 5 bases of the junction left unmatched. As DNA, the CDR3 is TGCGCCAGCAGCTTGGCGTTGGACAGGGCGAACACTGAAGCTTTCTTT. As protein: CASSLALDRANTEAFF.

This sequence joins TRBV27 and TRBJ2-1; possible D gene TRBD2, 6 bases. The CDR3 sequence is 15 residues long. The germline CDR1 and CDR2 sequences are MNHEY and SMNVEV (reference sequence). V was trimmed by 8 bases and J by 4 bases, leaving 18 bases between them. CDR3 in amino acids: CASGSGSPNYNEQFF. The CDR3, as DNA: TGTGCCAGCGGCTCCGGGAGTCCCAATTACAATGAGCAGTTCTTC.

This chain links TRBV28 with TRBJ1-5; 8 nucleotides line up with TRBD1. The ends lost 6 bases at V and 6 bases at J; junction bases unmatched: 10. Germline lookup yields CDR1 MDHEN and CDR2 SYDVKM. The CDR3 contains 15 residues. This chain's CDR3 is CASSPPDRAAQPQHF. The DNA of the CDR3 is TGTGCCAGCAGCCCTCCGGACAGGGCTGCTCAGCCCCAGCATTTT. The full variable domain, its missing parts supplied by reference TRBV28 and TRBJ1-5, is DVKVTQSSRYLVKRTGEKVFLECVQDMDHENMFWYRQDPGLGLRLIYFSYDVKMKEKGDIPEGYSVSREKKERFSLILESASTNQTSMYLCASSPPDRAAQPQHFGDGTRLSIL.

V gene TRBV29-1 combines with J gene TRBJ1-1; 8 nucleotides agree with TRBD1. The germline gives CDR1 SQVTM, CDR2 ANQGSEA. This CDR3 is 15 amino acids long. Germline trimming cut 1 base from V and 5 bases from J; bases unmatched to any gene: 9. The CDR3 sequence: CSVEAGTGPGTEAFF. CDR3 sequence (DNA): TGCAGCGTTGAAGCTGGGACAGGCCCGGGGACTGAAGCTTTCTTT.

The chain joins TRBV19 to TRBJ2-2, with 7 bases lining up with TRBD1. The CDR3 has 14 residues. V lost 0 bases to trimming and J lost 6 bases; unmatched junction nucleotides: 1. Germline assignment: CDR1 LNHDA and CDR2 SQIVND (reference sequence). CDR3 in amino acids: CASSIETGPGELFF. Here the CDR3 DNA reads TGTGCCAGTAGTATAGAGACAGGGCCCGGGGAGCTGTTTTTT.

V gene TRBV11-2 combines with J gene TRBJ2-5, with 11 positions matching TRBD1. The CDR3 has 15 residues. The germline V gene has CDR1 SGHAT and CDR2 FQNNGV. J lost 5 bases, V lost 6 bases, and 8 bases had no gene match. CDR3 region: CASRSGTGGSETQYF. The CDR3 nucleotides read TGTGCCAGCAGGTCCGGGACAGGGGGGTCGGAGACCCAGTACTTC.

The V and J genes are TRBV28 and TRBJ2-1, with TRBD2 as a possible D gene (6 bases). The CDR3 sequence is 16 residues long. CDR1 is MDHEN, CDR2 SYDVKM, per germline. V dropped 5 bases and J dropped 7 bases, with 21 bases sitting between them. Here the CDR3 reads CASSRNPGDRENEQFF. As DNA, the CDR3 is TGTGCCAGCAGTCGAAATCCAGGAGATCGGGAGAATGAGCAGTTCTTC.